Listed below are T cell receptor beta chains from one sample, sequenced in a study of T-cell memory formation after mild COVID-19. One entry per CDR3 protein results from TCRdb running MiXCR on the 5' RACE reads. The data hold approximately 350,000 distinct CDR3 sequences, with 28% observed a single time. Sequencing used PBMCs or a T cell subset sorted from them (not recorded which). These TCRs come from an adult woman who had mild COVID-19 (a few samples of this study predate the infection). Cell type and time point are not known. Each CDR3 is given with its conserved first and last residue. The D gene is left open where the match is weak.

v_call d_call cdr3_aa
TRBV20-1 TRBD1 CSARAQRTGGNTIYF
TRBV7-2 - CASSSRVGTNEKLFF
TRBV7-8 TRBD1 CASSLAGQGVYGYTF
TRBV6-5 - CASSYGSGGIYEQYF
TRBV5-6 - CASSFLSGWDYEQYF
TRBV5-8 - CASSLYPPHRASNYGYTF
TRBV2 - CASSEWVGIPNYGYTF
TRBV5-1 - CASREGGVNTEAFF
TRBV7-2 TRBD1 CASSLDRGFGETQYF
TRBV12-3/TRBV12-4 TRBD1 CASSSPAGGQMTTNEKLFF
TRBV7-9 - CASSVDHYEQYF
TRBV18 - CASSPTENNSPLHF
TRBV10-3 - CAIRGVGGTEAFF
TRBV7-9 - CASSLAPQVRFF
TRBV7-3 TRBD2 CASSSTGLAGDGTDTQYF
TRBV7-9 - CASSSTLRNPTYEQYF
TRBV5-6 TRBD1 CASSTPTGGRPDTQYF
TRBV10-3 TRBD2 CAIRERENEQFF
TRBV7-9 - CASTPQEYNEQFF
TRBV7-9 - CASSTTTGWGETQYF
TRBV5-1 - CASSFSEAAQYF
TRBV29-1 - CSVRDGPNTEAFF
TRBV11-3 TRBD2 CASSLALGASGSRFF
TRBV7-2 - CASSLGHGGRSSPLHF
TRBV6-1 TRBD1 CASSETGQGPGHYGYTF
TRBV2 TRBD1 CAGGTGIHEQFF
TRBV5-1 TRBD1 CASSLAGQGSTKNIQYF
TRBV6-2/TRBV6-3 - CASSFSPYNSPLHF
TRBV29-1 - CSVYLPPTNEKLFF
TRBV7-2 - CASSHPLIRTSSTDTQYF
TRBV4-2 TRBD1 CASSHTVGQGYNEQFF